Listed below are T cell receptor beta chains from one sample, sequenced in a study of T cell clones after liver transplantation. Sequenced by immunoSEQ multiplex PCR; TCRdb stores in-frame clones only, minus some. The table has 20,000 to 30,000 clones, more than 60% seen once. The sample here was CD4+ T cells from blood, taken before liver transplant. Receptors originate from a human donor who received a liver transplant. Each CDR3 is given with its conserved first and last residue. The D gene is left open where the match is weak. Clone size is shown for a subset of rows, as once, few, many or a class of expanded clone.

D gene	clone size	V gene	J gene	CDR3 DNA	CDR3 protein
TRBD1	NA	TRBV5-6	TRBJ2-3	TGTGCCAGCAGCTTGGACAGGGGGTATACAGATACGCAGTATTTT	CASSLDRGYTDTQYF
NA	few	TRBV19	TRBJ2-4	TGTGCCAGCGCACAGGGCTTAAACATTCAGTACTTC	CASAQGLNIQYF
TRBD2	large	TRBV2	TRBJ2-7	TGTGCCAGCAGTGAAGTAGCGGGGGTCGAGCAGTACTTC	CASSEVAGVEQYF
TRBD1	NA	TRBV5-1	TRBJ2-5	TGCGCCTGCCAGCCGGGACAGATGTACCAAGAGACCCAGTACTTC	CACQPGQMYQETQYF
TRBD1	NA	TRBV7-9	TRBJ1-2	TGTGCCAGCAGCTTAGAGGGGGCTTACTATGGCTACACCTTC	CASSLEGAYYGYTF
NA	NA	TRBV7-2	TRBJ2-2	TGTGCCAGCAGCTTAAATGGGGGGCGCCCCGGGGAGCTGTTTTTT	CASSLNGGRPGELFF
TRBD2	NA	TRBV6-1	TRBJ2-3	TGTGCCAGCAGTGAATCGGGGACTAGAGGAGATACGCAGTATTTT	CASSESGTRGDTQYF
TRBD1	NA	TRBV6-5	TRBJ1-1	TGTGCCAGCAGTGGACAGGTGAACACTGAAGCTTTCTTT	CASSGQVNTEAFF
TRBD1	NA	TRBV28	TRBJ1-1	TGTGCCAGCAGTTTATCCCAGGGGGCGAGGACTGAAGCTTTCTTT	CASSLSQGARTEAFF
NA	few	TRBV7-7	TRBJ2-2	TGTGCCAGCAGCTCGGACAAATCCGGGGAGCTGTTTTTT	CASSSDKSGELFF
NA	NA	TRBV19	TRBJ1-2	TGTGCCAGTAGTACCCAACGCGGCAGGGGAATCTATGGCTACACCTTC	CASSTQRGRGIYGYTF
NA	NA	TRBV14	TRBJ2-3	TGTGCCAGCAGCCAAGAGGGTCAGAGCACAGATACGCAGTATTTT	CASSQEGQSTDTQYF
NA	NA	TRBV20-1	TRBJ2-3	TGCAGTGCTAGGCAGACAGATACGCAGTATTTT	CSARQTDTQYF
TRBD2	once	TRBV5-6	TRBJ2-3	TGTGCCAGCAGCTTGAGGCTAGCGGCCACAGATACGCAGTATTTT	CASSLRLAATDTQYF
TRBD2	NA	TRBV11-3	TRBJ2-1	TGTGCCAGCAGCTTAGAAGGCACTAGCGGGAGCAATGAGCAGTTCTTC	CASSLEGTSGSNEQFF
TRBD2	few	TRBV5-1	TRBJ2-1	TGCGCCAGCAGCCTAGCGGGGTTCTACAATGAGCAGTTCTTC	CASSLAGFYNEQFF
TRBD2	NA	TRBV12-5	TRBJ2-3	TGTGCTAGTGGTTCGGGAGCTAGCGGGTTTATTATGAGGGATACGCAGTATTTT	CASGSGASGFIMRDTQYF
TRBD2	NA	TRBV2	TRBJ2-5	TGTGCCAGCACGTTGGGACTAGCGGCGAGCGAGACCCAGTACTTC	CASTLGLAASETQYF
TRBD1	NA	TRBV6-1	TRBJ1-5	TGTGCCAGCAGTGGGCCCCGGGACAGGGGGTCGGGCAATCAGCCCCAGCATTTT	CASSGPRDRGSGNQPQHF
NA	NA	TRBV25-1	TRBJ1-2	TGTGCCAGCAGTGATCACAGGGTTGGAGGCTACACCTTC	CASSDHRVGGYTF
TRBD1	few	TRBV6-7	TRBJ1-2	TGTGCCAGCAGTCATACAGGGGCGGAGGGCTACACCTTC	CASSHTGAEGYTF
TRBD1	few	TRBV7-2	TRBJ1-2	TGTGCCAGCAGCTCTACAGGGGGAGGAGGCTACACCTTC	CASSSTGGGGYTF
NA	NA	TRBV30	TRBJ2-3	TGTGCCTGGAGTGTATCTGGGGGTCCTACGCAGTATTTT	CAWSVSGGPTQYF
TRBD1	NA	TRBV10-3	TRBJ1-4	TGTGCCATCAGGACAGGGGAAGGTGAAAAACTGTTTTTT	CAIRTGEGEKLFF
TRBD1	NA	TRBV30	TRBJ1-6	TGTGCCTGGAGTGGGGACAGGGGTAATTCACCCCTCCACTTT	CAWSGDRGNSPLHF
TRBD1	NA	TRBV6-6	TRBJ2-1	TGTGCCAGCAGTTACGCGGGACAGGTCCTGAATGAGCAGTTCTTC	CASSYAGQVLNEQFF
TRBD2	NA	TRBV5-6	TRBJ2-1	TGTGCCAGCGAAAGCGGGGGGGCCGTCGTATATGAGCAGTTCTTC	CASESGGAVVYEQFF
NA	NA	TRBV28	TRBJ1-6	TGTGCCAGCAGCCCCGGGAACCATAATTCACCCCTCCACTTT	CASSPGNHNSPLHF
NA	NA	TRBV6-6	TRBJ2-1	TGTGCCAGCAGTTACCCGCCCTCGGGGTCTGAGCAGTTCTTC	CASSYPPSGSEQFF
NA	NA	TRBV27	TRBJ2-1	TGTGCCAGCAGTTTATCCGGTTTCGAGGGAGTCAACGACAATGAGCAGTTCTTC	CASSLSGFEGVNDNEQFF
TRBD2	NA	TRBV25-1	TRBJ2-1	TGTGCCAGCAGTTTTGGTCTAGCGGGAGGAAATGAGCAGTTCTTC	CASSFGLAGGNEQFF
NA	few	TRBV7-9	TRBJ2-2	TGTGCCAGCAGCCCCGCGGCTGCGAACACCGGGGAGCTGTTTTTT	CASSPAAANTGELFF
NA	NA	TRBV21-1	TRBJ2-4	TGTGCCAGTTGTTCGGGGGCCCAAAACATTCAGTACTTC	CASCSGAQNIQYF
NA	NA	TRBV7-2	TRBJ1-1	TGTGCCAGCAGCCCCGGGGTGGAGACTGAAGCTTTCTTT	CASSPGVETEAFF
NA	NA	TRBV7-8	TRBJ2-5	TGTGCCAGCAGCGCGGGGGACAGTTCCCTGGAGACCCAGTACTTC	CASSAGDSSLETQYF
NA	once	TRBV6-6	TRBJ2-1	TGTGCCAGCAGTTACCCCCGGGGGCAAGTGAATGAGCAGTTCTTC	CASSYPRGQVNEQFF
NA	few	TRBV28	TRBJ1-1	TGTGCCAGCAGTTCCCCGGTGGGGGGAAGAACTGAAGCTTTCTTT	CASSSPVGGRTEAFF
TRBD1	medium-sized	TRBV7-9	TRBJ1-1	TGTGCCAGCAGCTTACAATCAACAGGGGGAGCTTTCTTT	CASSLQSTGGAFF
NA	NA	TRBV28	TRBJ1-4	TGTGCCAGCAGCTTAGGGGAGACTCGCCTTAATGAAAAACTGTTTTTT	CASSLGETRLNEKLFF
NA	NA	TRBV13	TRBJ2-5	TGTGCCAGCAGCCTTACGGGAGTAGAGACCCAGTACTTC	CASSLTGVETQYF
NA	few	TRBV18	TRBJ1-1	TGTGCCAGCTCACCACCCTCAATCGCCGACACTGAAGCTTTCTTT	CASSPPSIADTEAFF
TRBD2	NA	TRBV7-2	TRBJ2-5	TGTGCCAGCAGCTTAGATGGGAGCGGGAGGGGGGAGACCCAGTACTTC	CASSLDGSGRGETQYF
NA	once	TRBV11-2	TRBJ1-5	TGTGCCAGCAGGCTAAAGGGTAAGCCCCAGCATTTT	CASRLKGKPQHF
NA	NA	TRBV7-2	TRBJ1-4	TGTGCCAGCAGCTTCGGGGGGTTTAATGAAAAACTGTTTTTT	CASSFGGFNEKLFF
NA	few	TRBV2	TRBJ2-6	TGTGCCAGCAGTAGGCAACTCTCTGGGGCCAACGTCCTGACTTTC	CASSRQLSGANVLTF
NA	NA	TRBV19	TRBJ1-3	TGTGCCAGTAGACCACAGGCCCTCTCTGGAAACACCATATATTTT	CASRPQALSGNTIYF
TRBD2	NA	TRBV2	TRBJ2-1	TGTGCCAGCAGTGAAACTAGCGGGGGAAATGAGCAGTTCTTC	CASSETSGGNEQFF
NA	NA	TRBV6-5	TRBJ2-2	TGTGCCAGCACAAAACACACCGGGGAGCTGTTTTTT	CASTKHTGELFF
NA	NA	TRBV6-5	TRBJ1-4	TGTGCCAGCACCTCGAGAGGGGGGGAAAAACTGTTTTTT	CASTSRGGEKLFF
NA	NA	TRBV14	TRBJ2-5	TGTGCCAGCAGCCAAGCTTCGATCCAGTACTTC	CASSQASIQYF
TRBD2	NA	TRBV19	TRBJ2-1	TGTGCCAGTAGGAAAGCGGGAGGCCTTAGTTTTGAGCAGTTCTTC	CASRKAGGLSFEQFF
TRBD2	NA	TRBV7-2	TRBJ2-3	TGTGCCAGCAGCGCAACTAGCGGGGGCTTTACAGATACGCAGTATTTT	CASSATSGGFTDTQYF
NA	NA	TRBV5-6	TRBJ2-5	TGTGCCAGCAGCTTGGCCGGGGCGGAGACCCAGTACTTC	CASSLAGAETQYF
NA	NA	TRBV7-2	TRBJ2-3	TGTGCCAGCAGCGTCTGGACAGATACGCAGTATTTT	CASSVWTDTQYF